These 21 T cell receptor beta chains were all obtained from the same sample, sequenced in a study of T cell repertoires in cytomegalovirus infection. One entry per CDR3 protein, called by TCRdb with MiXCR from the reads. This sample yields about 490,000 distinct CDR3 sequences, of which about 15% are seen a single time; more than 20% belongs to the top ten. Sequenced: CD8+ T cells from PBMCs. The receptors originated from a human donor in good health (CMV status not recorded). Some clones in this sample may be carry-over from other donors' samples.

This clonotype was counted at least ten times. The chain combines TRBV12-3 or TRBV12-4 with TRBJ1-4; D uncertain. The CDR3 is 16 residues long. Trimming cost V 0 bases and J 0 bases, with 8 bases left between them. The CDR3 loop is CASSLAPPATNEKLFF. In nucleotides, the CDR3 is TGTGCCAGCAGTTTAGCCCCTCCTGCAACTAATGAAAAACTGTTTTTT.

This clonotype was found many times. The chain recombines TRBV7-9 with TRBJ1-6; D is unclear. Germline assignment: CDR1 SEHNR and CDR2 FQNEAQ (reference sequence). The length of the CDR3 is 14 residues. Trimming took off 1 base at V and 9 bases at J, with 10 bases between the two ends. The CDR3 loop reads CASSLGAPGSPLHF. CDR3 bases: TGTGCCAGCAGCTTAGGGGCGCCAGGTTCACCCCTCCACTTT.

In its sample, this clonotype was seen many times. The CDR3 loop is CASSSGGDYGYTF. The DNA of the CDR3 is TGTGCCAGCAGCTCCGGAGGAGACTATGGCTACACCTTC. The V call is TRBV7-9, the J call TRBJ1-2; no clear D gene. Trimming took off 4 bases at V and 3 bases at J, with 9 bases between the two ends. CDR1 and CDR2 (germline): SEHNR, FQNEAQ (reference sequence). This CDR3 is 13 amino acids long.

This clonotype was counted ten times or more. V usage is TRBV7-9 and J usage is TRBJ1-1, with D unclear. Trimming took 7 bases from V and 7 from J, leaving 10 bases between them. Per germline, CDR1 SEHNR and CDR2 FQNEAQ (reference sequence). The CDR3 runs 11 residues. CDR3 protein: CASKVSSEAFF. DNA for the CDR3: TGTGCCAGCAAGGTGAGCAGTGAAGCTTTCTTT.

This sequence joins TRBV6-2 or TRBV6-3 and TRBJ2-1, with 7 bases that match TRBD1. The CDR3 has 13 residues. Germline lookup yields CDR1 MNHEY and CDR2 SVGEGT. The V and J ends lost 7 bases and 3 bases, in that order; junction bases with no gene match: 3. CDR3 bases: TGTGCCAGCATGACAGGGTTCTACAATGAGCAGTTCTTC. Its protein is CASMTGFYNEQFF.

This clonotype was seen repeatedly, ten times or more. The chain combines TRBV12-3 or TRBV12-4 with TRBJ2-1; D is tentatively TRBD1 or TRBD2 (5 bases each). The V end was cut by 3 bases, the J end by 10 bases, with 10 bases between. The CDR3 contains 12 residues. The chain's CDR3 is CASSLAGTEQFF. The CDR3 DNA reads as TGTGCCAGCAGTTTGGCCGGGACCGAGCAGTTCTTC.

This clonotype was seen more than once but under ten times. The CDR3 bases are TGTGCCAGCAGTTTAGAGGGGAGAGGGACTGAAGCTTTCTTT. Amino acids: CASSLEGRGTEAFF. V is TRBV27 and J is TRBJ1-1; D perhaps matches TRBD1 (5 bases). The CDR3 has 14 amino acids. CDR1 MNHEY and CDR2 SMNVEV come from the germline V gene (reference sequence). V lost 2 bases, J lost 5 bases, and 12 bases lay in between.

This clonotype appeared many times. The chain employs TRBV6-6 and TRBJ2-2; weak D call: TRBD1 (6 bases). This CDR3 contains 17 residues. The V gene's germline CDR1 is MNHNY and CDR2 SVGAGI (reference sequence). V was clipped by 2 bases and J by 7 bases, with 20 bases between them. The CDR3 spells CASSYISGTRENGELFF. The CDR3 DNA is TGTGCCAGCAGTTACATCTCTGGGACAAGGGAAAACGGGGAGCTGTTTTTT.

This clonotype was seen many times. This chain uses TRBV2 with TRBJ1-1; D unclear. In germline, CDR1 is SNHLY, CDR2 FYNNEI. The ends were cut back, 2 bases at V and 1 base at J, with 8 bases in the middle. The length of the CDR3 is 14 residues. The CDR3 bases are TGTGCCAGCAGTGAAAGGGCGGGGAACACTGAAGCTTTCTTT. Translation: CASSERAGNTEAFF.

Comment on this clonotype: A much larger clone sits a single nucleotide away, making a read error possible. The missing conserved phenylalanine or tryptophan at the end of this CDR3 makes a read error likely. V gene TRBV19 combines with J gene TRBJ1-2; D may be TRBD1 (5 bases). The CDR3 is 14 residues long. Trimming pared 3 bases from V and 3 bases from J, leaving 11 bases between. CDR1 and CDR2 (germline): LNHDA, SQIVND (reference sequence). The CDR3, as DNA: TGTGCCAGTAGTATCCTACAGGAGGACTATGGCTACACCTTA. Protein sequence: CASSILQEDYGYTL.

The J gene is TRBJ2-7, the V gene TRBV30; 9 nucleotides align to TRBD1. Trimming took 0 bases from V and 6 from J; bases not matched to a gene: 6. The germline V gene encodes CDR1 GTSNPN and CDR2 SVGIG (reference sequence). The CDR3 length is 14 residues. In nucleotides, the CDR3 is TGTGCCTGGAGTGTTGGGACAGGGTCTAGCGAGCAGTACTTC. It codes for CAWSVGTGSSEQYF. Full variable domain (missing parts from reference TRBV30 and TRBJ2-7): SQTIHQWPATLVQPVGSPLSLECTVEGTSNPNLYWYRQAAGRGLQLLFYSVGIGQISSEVPQNLSASRPQDRQFILSSKKLLLSDSGFYLCAWSVGTGSSEQYFGPGTRLTVT.

This chain links TRBV5-1 with TRBJ2-2; D not certain. Germline V lookup: CDR1 SGHRS, CDR2 YFSETQ. V lost 0 bases and J 5 bases, leaving 8 bases between the germline ends. The CDR3 totals 14 residues. CDR3: CASSLASETGELFF. CDR3 in DNA: TGCGCCAGCAGCTTGGCCAGTGAAACCGGGGAGCTGTTTTTT.

The chain recombines TRBV12-3 or TRBV12-4 with TRBJ2-3; 11 positions agree with TRBD2. The CDR3 is 15 residues long. Unmatched junction bases numbered 3, after V lost 5 bases and J lost 2 bases. This CDR3 is CASSKTSGVTDTQYF. In DNA, the CDR3 is TGTGCCAGCAGTAAGACTAGCGGGGTCACAGATACGCAGTATTTT.

This clonotype turned up a few times. CDR3 amino acids: CASIGSFEQFF. The CDR3 DNA is TGCGCCAGCATCGGGAGTTTCGAGCAGTTCTTC. The chain has TRBV5-1 and TRBJ2-1, with D perhaps TRBD2 (6 bases). Trimming cost V 6 bases and J 10 bases, with 11 bases left between them. CDR1 is SGHRS, CDR2 YFSETQ, per germline. CDR3 size: 11 residues.

This clonotype was counted only a few times. The chain couples TRBV12-3 or TRBV12-4 to TRBJ2-2; tentatively, D is TRBD1 (5 bases). This CDR3 contains 14 residues. V shed 7 bases and J shed 6 bases, with 15 bases lying between them. This CDR3 reads CASTDLGAAGELFF. The DNA of the CDR3 is TGTGCCAGCACTGACTTAGGGGCTGCCGGGGAGCTGTTTTTT.

This clonotype was recorded many times. The chain links TRBV7-3 to TRBJ2-3; weak D call: TRBD2 (5 bases). Germline CDR1 reads SGHTA; CDR2 reads FQGTGA. The V gene lost 4 bases and the J gene lost 4 bases, with 15 bases spanning the gap. CDR3 length equals 15 residues. As DNA, the CDR3 is TGTGCCAGCAGCTCGGACTGGGGTGGGGCAGATACGCAGTATTTT. It yields the protein CASSSDWGGADTQYF.

This chain uses TRBV4-1 with TRBJ2-5, with D unresolved. V was pared by 1 base and J by 1 base, with 10 bases between. This CDR3 is built from 15 residues. CDR1 is MGHRA and CDR2 is YSYEKL in the germline V gene. Here the CDR3 DNA reads TGCGCCAGCAGCCAAGGACCGACGGTCCAAGAGACCCAGTACTTC. It is translated as CASSQGPTVQETQYF.

The chain is built from TRBV7-9 and TRBJ2-7; 7 bases agree with TRBD1. This CDR3 comprises 15 residues. Germline lookup yields CDR1 SEHNR and CDR2 FQNEAQ (reference sequence). V was clipped by 4 bases and J by 5 bases; unmatched bases: 11. For the CDR3, the DNA is TGTGCCAGCAGCTCCCCCGACAGGGTCGTAGACGAGCAGTACTTC. This sequence encodes CASSSPDRVVDEQYF.

The table lists this clonotype with many counts. This rearrangement joins TRBV7-6 to TRBJ2-7; 7 nucleotides agree with TRBD1. The length of the CDR3 is 17 residues. Per the germline V gene, CDR1 is SGHVS and CDR2 is FNYEAQ. V was clipped by 2 bases and J by 6 bases; unmatched bases: 16. In nucleotides, the CDR3 is TGTGCCAGCAGCTTATTCGCCGCCGGGACAGATCTATGCGAGCAGTACTTC. This sequence encodes CASSLFAAGTDLCEQYF.

The rearrangement links TRBV7-6 to TRBJ2-5; perhaps TRBD2 as D (6 bases). V gave up 6 bases and J gave up 0 bases, with 17 bases separating them. Germline values: CDR1 SGHVS, CDR2 FNYEAQ. The CDR3 is made up of 16 amino acids. The DNA of the CDR3 is TGTGCCAGCAGTAGCCATGAGGGACTCTACCAAGAGACCCAGTACTTC. This sequence encodes CASSSHEGLYQETQYF. Full variable domain (missing parts from reference TRBV7-6 and TRBJ2-5): GAGVSQSPRYKVTKRGQDVALRCDPISGHVSLYWYRQALGQGPEFLTYFNYEAQQDKSGLPNDRFSAERPEGSISTLTIQRTEQRDSAMYRCASSSHEGLYQETQYFGPGTRLLVL.

This clonotype has more than one count but fewer than ten. The gene calls are TRBV28 and TRBJ1-3; 12 nucleotides agree with TRBD1. J was trimmed by 2 bases and V by 5 bases; bases with no gene match: 4. CDR3 length equals 16 residues. Per germline, CDR1 MDHEN and CDR2 SYDVKM. The CDR3 DNA is TGTGCCAGCAGTGGAGGGACAGGGGGCGCTGGAAACACCATATATTTT. This gives the protein CASSGGTGGAGNTIYF.